Described below is a single T cell receptor (beta chain) sequence and its context. As yet, its antigen is unknown. The sample originates from a study of T cell responses to AZD1222 COVID-19 vaccine. Study-wide results and limits: Without day 14 samples, only post-peak T cell repertoires were studied. Donors were chiefly white British, with a greater number of females, and clonal diversity was perhaps underestimated.

Clones were sequenced by immunoSEQ multiplex PCR, and TCRdb holds only the in-frame ones, with some missing. Among 90,000 to 130,000 clones listed, around 92% were seen once. V was pared by 0 bases and J by 2 bases, with 11 bases between. The CDR3 runs to 15 residues. Germline assignment: CDR1 MGHRA and CDR2 YSYEKL. This chain connects TRBV4-1 to TRBJ2-7; D is perhaps TRBD2 (5 bases). Here the sequenced sample was peripheral blood, taken on day 0 of AZD1222 vaccination. The TCR comes from an adult in good health. The CDR3 here is CASSQEGNGAYEQYF. CDR3 in DNA: TGCGCCAGCAGCCAAGAAGGTAACGGGGCCTACGAGCAGTACTTC.